This entry lists 32 T cell receptor beta chains sequenced from one sample in a study of shared clonotypes between healthy human individuals. Repertoires were generated with immunoSEQ multiplex PCR, while TCRdb's copy carries only in-frame clones and drops some. The sample yields some 530,000 clones, over 70% seen once. Sequencing was done on a sample of PBMCs. The receptors come from a woman aged 40 to 55 in good health. Some clones in this sample may be carry-over from other donors' samples.

The V call is TRBV19, the J call TRBJ1-1, with 7 bases identical to TRBD1. Germline V gene data show CDR1 as LNHDA and CDR2 as SQIVND (reference sequence). This CDR3 has 13 residues. Trimming at V came to 6 bases and at J to 7 bases, leaving 8 bases not matched to a gene. CDR3: CASRYYRDSEAFF. As DNA, the CDR3 is TGTGCCAGTAGATACTACCGGGACAGTGAAGCTTTCTTT.

This clone was observed a handful of times. J is TRBJ2-2 and V is TRBV13; 10 nucleotides match TRBD1. The V gene end was trimmed by 6 bases and the J gene end by 3 bases; junction bases not matched to a gene: 7. CDR3 length: 16 amino acids. The germline V gene has CDR1 PRHDT and CDR2 FYEKMQ (reference sequence). The CDR3 DNA is TGTGCCAGCAGAGTAGCGGACAGGGGGGACACCGGGGAGCTGTTTTTT. This sequence encodes CASRVADRGDTGELFF.

The genes are TRBV2 and TRBJ1-1, with D uncertain. V lost 10 bases to trimming and J lost 2 bases, with 8 bases between them. This CDR3 has 11 amino acids. Germline V gene data show CDR1 as SNHLY and CDR2 as FYNNEI. CDR3 sequence: CANGINTEAFF. The CDR3 region has the DNA TGTGCCAACGGGATCAACACTGAAGCTTTCTTT.

J is TRBJ2-1 and V is TRBV28; TRBD2 is a possible D gene (6 bases). Germline loops: CDR1 MDHEN, CDR2 SYDVKM. The CDR3 loop spans 15 amino acids. V lost 7 bases, J lost 6 bases, and 19 bases lay in between. The CDR3 protein is CASTPSPLAINEQFF. In nucleotides, the CDR3 is TGTGCCAGCACCCCCTCTCCGCTAGCGATCAATGAGCAGTTCTTC. Full variable domain (rest looked up from reference TRBV28 and TRBJ2-1): DVKVTQSSRYLVKRTGEKVFLECVQDMDHENMFWYRQDPGLGLRLIYFSYDVKMKEKGDIPEGYSVSREKKERFSLILESASTNQTSMYLCASTPSPLAINEQFFGPGTRLTVL.

The chain links TRBV7-9 to TRBJ2-2; 9 positions match TRBD1. The CDR3 length is 15 residues. V dropped 3 bases and J dropped 6; count of bases not matched to a gene: 5. Germline-derived CDR1 and CDR2 are SEHNR and FQNEAQ (reference sequence). The CDR3 here is CASSFGDRGSGELFF. In DNA, the CDR3 is TGTGCCAGCAGCTTCGGAGACAGGGGGTCCGGGGAGCTGTTTTTT.

This chain connects TRBV30 to TRBJ2-2; D not resolved. Germline V lookup: CDR1 GTSNPN, CDR2 SVGIG (reference sequence). The CDR3 runs to 13 residues. Trimming stripped 0 bases from V and 7 bases from J, with 9 bases between. The CDR3 region has the DNA TGTGCCTGGAGTGTCCAGGCCATCGGGGAGCTGTTTTTT. It is translated as CAWSVQAIGELFF.

The chain couples TRBV6-4 to TRBJ1-2; 9 nucleotides line up with TRBD1. V lost 3 bases, J lost 8 bases, and 7 bases stayed unmatched. The CDR3 consists of 14 residues. From germline, CDR1 is MRHNA and CDR2 SNTAGT. CDR3 sequence reads: CASSETGTGKGYTF. CDR3 DNA: TGTGCCAGCAGTGAGACCGGGACAGGGAAAGGCTACACCTTC.

This clone was seen at least ten times. In DNA, the CDR3 is TGCGCCAGCAGCTCGGGACTTACGGACTACACAGATACGCAGTATTTT. It specifies CASSSGLTDYTDTQYF. The rearrangement joins TRBV5-1 to TRBJ2-3, with D possibly TRBD2 on 6 matching bases. From germline, CDR1 is SGHRS and CDR2 YFSETQ. This CDR3 is 16 amino acids long. The ends were cut back, 3 bases at V and 2 bases at J, with 16 bases in the middle. The full variable domain, its missing parts supplied by reference TRBV5-1 and TRBJ2-3, is KAGVTQTPRYLIKTRGQQVTLSCSPISGHRSVSWYQQTPGQGLQFLFEYFSETQRNKGNFPGRFSGRQFSNSRSEMNVSTLELGDSALYLCASSSGLTDYTDTQYFGPGTRLTVL.

The V call is TRBV5-1, the J call TRBJ2-1; maybe TRBD2 (6 bases). The CDR3 extends over 15 amino acids. V lost 4 bases and J lost 5, with 16 bases in between. Germline V gene sequence: CDR1 SGHRS, CDR2 YFSETQ. Here the CDR3 reads CASSPEATRNNEQFF. In nucleotides, the CDR3 is TGCGCCAGCAGCCCGGAGGCGACTAGGAACAATGAGCAGTTCTTC.

The chain has TRBV18 and TRBJ2-5; tentative D call: TRBD1 (6 bases). V dropped 5 bases and J dropped 1 base, with 14 bases sitting between them. The germline V gene encodes CDR1 KGHSH and CDR2 LQKENI. The CDR3 consists of 15 residues. Written as DNA, the CDR3 is TGTGCCAGCTCAAACGCCCAGGGGACCCAAGAGACCCAGTACTTC. This gives the protein CASSNAQGTQETQYF.

V usage is TRBV5-1 and J usage is TRBJ2-2; D possibly matches TRBD1 or TRBD2 (5 bases each). The CDR3 has 15 residues. V was pared by 6 bases and J by 5 bases, with 17 bases between. Germline CDR1 is SGHRS and CDR2 is YFSETQ. CDR3 sequence reads: CASTRGAVGTGELFF. The DNA of the CDR3 is TGCGCCAGCACCCGAGGGGCAGTTGGGACCGGGGAGCTGTTTTTT.

Worth noting for this clone: With a much larger clone just one base away, this may be a read error. The rearrangement joins TRBV27 to TRBJ2-1, with TRBD2 matching over 7 bases. Germline V gene data show CDR1 as MNHEY and CDR2 as SMNVEV (reference sequence). The CDR3 spans 15 residues. CDR3 sequence: CASSRESHGGNVQFF. CDR3 coding DNA: TGTGCCAGCAGTCGCGAATCACACGGGGGGAATGTGCAGTTCTTC.

Only a few counts were recorded for this clone. The chain uses TRBV14 and TRBJ2-7; D may be TRBD2 (7 bases). V lost 4 bases, J lost 5 bases, and 21 bases lay in between. The CDR3 runs 16 residues. CDR1 is SGHDN and CDR2 is FVKESK in the germline V gene. CDR3 DNA: TGTGCCAGCAGCCGGGCGTCGGGGGGCATTTGGGACGAGCAGTACTTC. This encodes CASSRASGGIWDEQYF.

About this clone: A far larger clone is just one base off, so this is likely a read error. The sample has other DNA sequences that encode this CDR3 too. This chain uses TRBV28 with TRBJ2-3; TRBD1 agrees at 8 bases. The trim removed 6 bases at V and 6 bases at J, leaving 11 bases unmatched. The CDR3 length is 15 residues. CDR1 MDHEN and CDR2 SYDVKM come from the germline V gene. CDR3 residues: CASSMTGAVEDTQYF. The CDR3 DNA sequence: TGTGCCAGCAGCATGACAGGGGCAGTGGAGGATACGCAGTATTTT.

This sequence joins TRBV7-8 and TRBJ2-1, with unresolved D. The germline CDR1 and CDR2 sequences are SGHVS and FQNEAQ. This CDR3 is built from 12 residues. The V gene lost 5 bases and the J gene lost 4 bases, with 6 bases spanning the gap. CDR3: CASSLQYNEQFF. Written as DNA, the CDR3 is TGTGCCAGCAGCCTACAGTACAATGAGCAGTTCTTC.

The chain couples TRBV28 to TRBJ2-1, with 8 positions matching TRBD2. Germline-derived CDR1 and CDR2 are MDHEN and SYDVKM. V gave up 2 bases and J gave up 9 bases; unmatched junction bases: 9. The CDR3 contains 15 residues. The CDR3 sequence: CASSLSGSRPGEQFF. The CDR3 DNA sequence: TGTGCCAGCAGTTTAAGCGGGAGTAGGCCGGGTGAGCAGTTCTTC. The full variable domain, its missing parts supplied by reference TRBV28 and TRBJ2-1, is DVKVTQSSRYLVKRTGEKVFLECVQDMDHENMFWYRQDPGLGLRLIYFSYDVKMKEKGDIPEGYSVSREKKERFSLILESASTNQTSMYLCASSLSGSRPGEQFFGPGTRLTVL.

V is TRBV5-1 and J is TRBJ2-3, with unresolved D. The CDR3 has 16 residues. From germline, CDR1 is SGHRS and CDR2 YFSETQ. V was cut by 0 bases and J by 0 bases, with 11 bases left in between. In nucleotides, the CDR3 is TGCGCCAGCAGCTTGGACGGCGGCCACAGCACAGATACGCAGTATTTT. It yields the protein CASSLDGGHSTDTQYF.

The chain joins TRBV28 to TRBJ2-1; D remains ambiguous. Germline V gene sequence: CDR1 MDHEN, CDR2 SYDVKM. Trimming took off 6 bases at V and 0 bases at J, with 6 bases between the two ends. The CDR3 length is 13 residues. CDR3 sequence: CASRTDSYNEQFF. In DNA form, the CDR3 reads TGTGCCAGCAGGACTGACTCCTACAATGAGCAGTTCTTC.

The chain couples TRBV28 to TRBJ2-1; 13 bases agree with TRBD2. J gave up 4 bases and V 7 bases, and 16 bases lay outside the gene matches. The CDR3 has 19 amino acids. The germline gives CDR1 MDHEN, CDR2 SYDVKM. The CDR3 loop reads CASIQAGLAGVVGYNEQFF. DNA for the CDR3: TGTGCCAGCATCCAGGCCGGACTAGCGGGAGTAGTCGGGTACAATGAGCAGTTCTTC.

The V and J genes are TRBV7-2 and TRBJ2-7; 9 bases match TRBD2. This CDR3 contains 15 residues. V lost 5 bases and J lost 3; bases outside the gene matches: 8. Germline V gene lookup returns CDR1 SGHTA and CDR2 FQGNSA. CDR3 DNA: TGTGCCAGCAGCGAAATAGCGGGAGTAGGCTACGAGCAGTACTTC. This gives the protein CASSEIAGVGYEQYF.

For this clone: Since a far larger clone is one base different, this is likely a read error. No conserved phenylalanine or tryptophan ends this CDR3, so it is likely a read error. This same CDR3 is encoded by further DNA sequences in the sample. The chain has TRBV29-1 and TRBJ2-7; D is ambiguous. V was clipped by 3 bases and J by 4 bases, with 7 bases between them. The CDR3 has 11 amino acids. Germline CDR1 SQVTM, CDR2 ANQGSEA. The CDR3 is CSVDSGYEQYL. The CDR3 coding sequence is TGCAGCGTTGATTCGGGTTACGAGCAGTACTTA.

This clone was found once. This chain connects TRBV6-5 to TRBJ2-7; 7 nucleotides agree with TRBD1. V lost 6 bases, J lost 1 base, and 6 bases stayed unmatched. The CDR3 length is 14 residues. The V gene's germline CDR1 is MNHEY and CDR2 SVGAGI. The CDR3, as DNA: TGTGCCAGCAGGGATACGACAGGGTCCTACGAGCAGTACTTC. This codes for CASRDTTGSYEQYF.

The rearrangement uses TRBV21-1 and TRBJ2-7; TRBD1 is the table's D call, not checked against the DNA. TRBV21-1 is labeled a pseudogene. The CDR3 has 16 residues. The CDR3 reads CASSPNCREQPYEQYF. DNA for the CDR3: TGTGCCAGCAGCCCCAACTGCAGAGAACAGCCCTACGAGCAGTACTTC.

In nucleotides, the CDR3 is TGTGCCAGCAGCTTAACTAGCGAGGAGGATACGCAGTATTTT. Its translation is CASSLTSEEDTQYF. The chain has TRBV7-9 and TRBJ2-3; 7 nucleotides line up with TRBD2. The CDR3 is 14 amino acids. V shed 2 bases, J shed 6 bases, and the junction held 5 bases outside the gene matches. The germline V gene encodes CDR1 SEHNR and CDR2 FQNEAQ (reference sequence).

As for this clone: A read error is likely here: a far larger clone is one base away. The same CDR3 also results from other DNA sequences found in this sample. The chain recombines TRBV15 with TRBJ2-7; the D gene is possibly TRBD2 (6 bases). The CDR3 has 14 amino acids. The germline gives CDR1 LNHNV, CDR2 YYDKDF (reference sequence). CDR3 amino acids: CATSVGGSAYEQYF. The DNA for the CDR3 is TGCGCCACCTCAGTCGGGGGATCGGCCTACGAGCAGTACTTC.

Notes on this clone: Since a far larger clone is one base different, this is likely a read error. Other DNA sequences within the sample encode an identical CDR3. The CDR3 loop is CASSQVWSTGELFF. The DNA for the CDR3 is TGTGCCAGCAGCCAAGTGTGGAGCACCGGGGAGTTGTTTTTT. V is TRBV14 and J is TRBJ2-2; D possibly corresponds to TRBD2 (5 bases). Germline CDR1 SGHDN, CDR2 FVKESK. The length of the CDR3 is 14 residues.

The chain is built from TRBV18 and TRBJ2-1; D is perhaps TRBD2 (6 bases). V dropped 2 bases and J dropped 5 bases, with 10 bases sitting between them. The CDR3 consists of 14 residues. Germline CDR1 reads KGHSH; CDR2 reads LQKENI. The CDR3, as DNA: TGTGCCAGCTCACCAGTACTAGCAGACAATGAGCAGTTCTTC. Translated: CASSPVLADNEQFF.

The V call is TRBV19, the J call TRBJ2-7, with 10 bases identical to TRBD1. J lost 6 bases, V lost 4 bases, and 9 bases had no gene match. The CDR3 extends over 15 amino acids. Germline-derived CDR1 and CDR2 are LNHDA and SQIVND (reference sequence). Here the CDR3 reads CASSRGQGGVFEQYF. CDR3 DNA sequence: TGTGCCAGTAGTAGAGGACAGGGGGGTGTTTTCGAGCAGTACTTC. Filled out from reference TRBV19 and TRBJ2-7, the complete variable domain reads DGGITQSPKYLFRKEGQNVTLSCEQNLNHDAMYWYRQDPGQGLRLIYYSQIVNDFQKGDIAEGYSVSREKKESFPLTVTSAQKNPTAFYLCASSRGQGGVFEQYFGPGTRLTVT.

The J gene is TRBJ2-1, the V gene TRBV19; weak D call: TRBD1 (5 bases). Looked up from germline, CDR1 is LNHDA and CDR2 is SQIVND (reference sequence). V lost 3 bases, J lost 9 bases, and 12 bases lay in between. The CDR3 consists of 13 residues. The DNA for the CDR3 is TGTGCCAGTAGTATTGGCAGGGTTCGTGAGCAGTTCTTC. Protein product: CASSIGRVREQFF.

This clone has just a few counts. This rearrangement joins TRBV7-8 to TRBJ2-1, with a possible D match to TRBD2 (6 bases). Looked up from germline, CDR1 is SGHVS and CDR2 is FQNEAQ. This CDR3 spans 14 amino acids. Trimming pared 2 bases from V and 7 bases from J, leaving 12 bases between. The CDR3: CASSLRWEENEQFF. In DNA form, the CDR3 reads TGTGCCAGCAGCTTAAGGTGGGAGGAGAATGAGCAGTTCTTC.

This clone has a handful of counts. The chain is built from TRBV11-2 and TRBJ1-3; D is unclear. The length of the CDR3 is 14 residues. Trimming pared 0 bases from V and 6 bases from J, leaving 9 bases between. Per the germline V gene, CDR1 is SGHAT and CDR2 is FQNNGV. CDR3 DNA: TGTGCCAGCAGCTTAGATCGTGCGGAAAACACCATATATTTT. The encoded protein is CASSLDRAENTIYF.

The chain carries TRBV11-1 and TRBJ1-1, with 9 bases fitting TRBD1. The V and J ends lost 2 bases and 12 bases, in that order; junction bases with no gene match: 10. This CDR3 contains 14 residues. Germline V gene lookup returns CDR1 SGHAT and CDR2 FQDESV (reference sequence). This chain's CDR3 is CASSLWDGQGRTFF. As DNA, the CDR3 is TGTGCCAGCAGCTTATGGGACGGACAGGGGAGAACTTTCTTT. The variable domain in full, with the rest retrieved from reference TRBV11-1 and TRBJ1-1, is EAEVAQSPRYKITEKSQAVAFWCDPISGHATLYWYRQILGQGPELLVQFQDESVVDDSQLPKDRFSAERLKGVDSTLKIQPAELGDSAMYLCASSLWDGQGRTFFGQGTRLTVV.